This is a list of T cell receptor beta chains from one sample in a study of tumor-infiltrating lymphocytes in localized non-small cell lung cancer. Sequencing was performed with immunoSEQ multiplex PCR; in TCRdb, only in-frame clones are kept and a portion is missing. Among thousands of clones listed, 65% to 75% were seen once. The sample was lung tumor tissue. Receptors originate from a human donor with non-small cell lung cancer. Each CDR3 is given with its conserved first and last residue. Fields, in order: J gene, V gene, clone size, D gene, CDR3 protein, CDR3 DNA. The D gene is left open where the match is weak. A row's size may be missing; if present it is once, few, many or a size class.

j_gene: TRBJ1-5
v_gene: TRBV2
abundance: NA
d_gene: TRBD1
CDR3aa: CASSRTGGGQPQHF
CDR3nt: TGTGCCAGCAGTCGGACAGGGGGCGGTCAGCCCCAGCATTTT

j_gene: TRBJ1-4
v_gene: TRBV6-6
abundance: NA
d_gene: NA
CDR3aa: CASCRKLNEKLFF
CDR3nt: TGTGCCAGCTGTCGAAAGCTTAATGAAAAACTGTTTTTT

j_gene: TRBJ2-5
v_gene: TRBV19
abundance: few
d_gene: TRBD1
CDR3aa: CASSGQGAQRETQYF
CDR3nt: TGTGCCAGTAGTGGGCAGGGGGCGCAGAGGGAGACCCAGTACTTC

j_gene: TRBJ2-1
v_gene: TRBV12-5
abundance: few
d_gene: TRBD1
CDR3aa: CASGLATGVAANEQFF
CDR3nt: TGTGCTAGTGGTTTGGCCACAGGGGTCGCGGCAAATGAGCAGTTCTTC

j_gene: TRBJ2-5
v_gene: TRBV7-2
abundance: NA
d_gene: TRBD2
CDR3aa: CASSLTSLKETQYF
CDR3nt: TGTGCCAGCAGCTTGACTAGCCTTAAAGAGACCCAGTACTTC

j_gene: TRBJ2-5
v_gene: TRBV7-2
abundance: NA
d_gene: TRBD2
CDR3aa: CATQSFGPERGGLGETQYF
CDR3nt: TGTGCCACCCAAAGTTTCGGCCCTGAGCGGGGGGGACTTGGAGAGACCCAGTACTTC

j_gene: TRBJ1-2
v_gene: TRBV19
abundance: NA
d_gene: NA
CDR3aa: CASSINRAGGYTF
CDR3nt: TGTGCCAGTAGTATTAACAGGGCGGGAGGCTACACCTTC

j_gene: TRBJ1-6
v_gene: TRBV15
abundance: NA
d_gene: NA
CDR3aa: CATSRVAGHSYNSPLHF
CDR3nt: TGTGCCACCAGCAGAGTTGCGGGGCACTCCTATAATTCACCCCTCCACTTT

j_gene: TRBJ2-3
v_gene: TRBV7-2
abundance: NA
d_gene: TRBD2
CDR3aa: CASSLISGGAGTDTQYF
CDR3nt: TGTGCCAGCAGCTTAATTAGCGGGGGGGCCGGAACAGATACGCAGTATTTT

j_gene: TRBJ2-1
v_gene: TRBV11-3
abundance: NA
d_gene: NA
CDR3aa: CASSLFGDGNEQFF
CDR3nt: TGTGCCAGCAGCTTGTTCGGGGATGGGAATGAGCAGTTCTTC

j_gene: TRBJ2-3
v_gene: TRBV11-3
abundance: NA
d_gene: TRBD2
CDR3aa: CASSLTSGVTDTQYF
CDR3nt: TGTGCCAGCAGCTTGACTAGCGGGGTAACAGATACGCAGTATTTT

j_gene: TRBJ1-2
v_gene: TRBV7-3
abundance: NA
d_gene: TRBD1
CDR3aa: CASSTGVGDGYTF
CDR3nt: TGTGCCAGCAGCACAGGGGTTGGAGATGGCTACACCTTC

j_gene: TRBJ2-7
v_gene: TRBV11-3
abundance: once
d_gene: NA
CDR3aa: CATSYEQYF
CDR3nt: TGTGCCACTTCCTACGAGCAGTACTTC

j_gene: TRBJ2-7
v_gene: TRBV19
abundance: NA
d_gene: NA
CDR3aa: CASSPLPNYEQYF
CDR3nt: TGTGCCAGTAGTCCTCTACCCAACTACGAGCAGTACTTC

j_gene: TRBJ1-5
v_gene: TRBV2
abundance: NA
d_gene: TRBD1
CDR3aa: CASSTGTGDQPQHF
CDR3nt: TGTGCCAGCAGTACCGGGACAGGGGATCAGCCCCAGCATTTT

j_gene: TRBJ2-7
v_gene: TRBV30
abundance: NA
d_gene: NA
CDR3aa: CACSPGLTYEQYF
CDR3nt: TGTGCCTGTTCCCCGGGTCTCACCTACGAGCAGTACTTC

j_gene: TRBJ1-4
v_gene: TRBV19
abundance: few
d_gene: TRBD1
CDR3aa: CASSAGTATNEKLFF
CDR3nt: TGTGCCAGTAGTGCTGGGACAGCAACTAATGAAAAACTGTTTTTT

j_gene: TRBJ2-1
v_gene: TRBV7-7
abundance: NA
d_gene: NA
CDR3aa: CASSLLGQGEQFF
CDR3nt: TGTGCTAGCAGCTTACTGGGGCAGGGTGAGCAGTTCTTC

j_gene: TRBJ2-3
v_gene: TRBV19
abundance: NA
d_gene: TRBD2
CDR3aa: CATRPGLGKEADTQYF
CDR3nt: TGTGCCACTAGACCGGGACTAGGGAAGGAGGCAGATACGCAGTATTTT

j_gene: TRBJ2-2
v_gene: TRBV5-1
abundance: medium-sized
d_gene: NA
CDR3aa: CASSIPGELFF
CDR3nt: TGCGCCAGCAGCATACCCGGGGAGCTGTTTTTT

j_gene: TRBJ2-5
v_gene: TRBV11-2
abundance: once
d_gene: TRBD2
CDR3aa: CASSLRAGDQETQYF
CDR3nt: TGTGCCAGCAGCTTAAGGGCGGGGGACCAAGAGACCCAGTACTTC

j_gene: TRBJ2-5
v_gene: TRBV21-1
abundance: NA
d_gene: NA
CDR3aa: CASSKGVSGGPQETQYF
CDR3nt: TGTGCCAGCAGCAAAGGAGTTTCGGGGGGGCCGCAAGAGACCCAGTACTTC

j_gene: TRBJ2-7
v_gene: TRBV14
abundance: few
d_gene: NA
CDR3aa: CASSQGSEQYF
CDR3nt: TGTGCCAGCAGCCAGGGCAGCGAGCAGTACTTC

j_gene: TRBJ2-5
v_gene: TRBV15
abundance: NA
d_gene: NA
CDR3aa: CATSRAGYQETQYF
CDR3nt: TGTGCCACCAGCAGAGCGGGTTACCAAGAGACCCAGTACTTC

j_gene: TRBJ1-3
v_gene: TRBV9
abundance: few
d_gene: NA
CDR3aa: CASAGAWRPGNTIYF
CDR3nt: TGTGCCAGCGCGGGGGCTTGGAGGCCTGGAAACACCATATATTTT

j_gene: TRBJ2-1
v_gene: TRBV5-1
abundance: NA
d_gene: TRBD1
CDR3aa: CASSLTSGTGVYNEQFF
CDR3nt: TGCGCCAGCAGCTTGACGTCCGGGACAGGGGTTTACAATGAGCAGTTCTTC

j_gene: TRBJ2-7
v_gene: TRBV6-5
abundance: few
d_gene: NA
CDR3aa: CASSYRTEQYF
CDR3nt: TGTGCCAGCAGTTACCGGACCGAGCAGTACTTC

j_gene: TRBJ2-5
v_gene: TRBV5-1
abundance: NA
d_gene: TRBD2
CDR3aa: CASSVRDYQTGETQYF
CDR3nt: TGCGCCAGCAGCGTCCGGGACTACCAAACGGGTGAGACCCAGTACTTC

j_gene: TRBJ1-1
v_gene: TRBV9
abundance: NA
d_gene: NA
CDR3aa: CASSVKGDGEAFF
CDR3nt: TGTGCCAGCAGCGTAAAAGGAGATGGTGAAGCTTTCTTT

j_gene: TRBJ2-3
v_gene: TRBV13
abundance: NA
d_gene: NA
CDR3aa: CASSLGRSTDTQYF
CDR3nt: TGTGCCAGCAGCTTAGGCAGGTCCACAGATACGCAGTATTTT

j_gene: TRBJ2-3
v_gene: TRBV7-2
abundance: NA
d_gene: TRBD1
CDR3aa: CASSLDRGTTDTQYF
CDR3nt: TGTGCCAGCAGCTTGGACAGGGGAACGACAGATACGCAGTATTTT

j_gene: TRBJ2-1
v_gene: TRBV7-2
abundance: NA
d_gene: NA
CDR3aa: CASSLGRSLGEQFF
CDR3nt: TGTGCCAGCAGCTTAGGGCGGAGTCTCGGTGAGCAGTTCTTC

j_gene: TRBJ2-1
v_gene: TRBV18
abundance: NA
d_gene: NA
CDR3aa: CASSTQTGYNEQFF
CDR3nt: TGTGCCAGCTCAACCCAGACTGGGTACAATGAGCAGTTCTTC

j_gene: TRBJ1-5
v_gene: TRBV6-1
abundance: few
d_gene: NA
CDR3aa: CASSRGGEINQPQHF
CDR3nt: TGTGCCAGCAGCCGCGGGGGGGAGATCAATCAGCCCCAGCATTTT

j_gene: TRBJ2-3
v_gene: TRBV9
abundance: NA
d_gene: TRBD2
CDR3aa: CASSVGVGGGSTDTQYF
CDR3nt: TGTGCCAGCAGCGTAGGCGTTGGGGGGGGGAGCACAGATACGCAGTATTTT

j_gene: TRBJ2-7
v_gene: TRBV19
abundance: NA
d_gene: TRBD1
CDR3aa: CAQGACSYEQYF
CDR3nt: TGTGCTCAGGGGGCTTGCTCCTACGAGCAGTACTTC

j_gene: TRBJ2-3
v_gene: TRBV7-2
abundance: NA
d_gene: NA
CDR3aa: CASSLVREDTQYF
CDR3nt: TGTGCCAGCAGCTTAGTAAGGGAAGATACGCAGTATTTT

j_gene: TRBJ2-5
v_gene: TRBV30
abundance: NA
d_gene: TRBD2
CDR3aa: CAWSVTSGGLYQYF
CDR3nt: TGTGCCTGGAGTGTCACTAGCGGGGGCCTCTACCAGTACTTC

j_gene: TRBJ1-1
v_gene: TRBV7-9
abundance: large
d_gene: NA
CDR3aa: CASTAVAYGTEAFF
CDR3nt: TGTGCCAGCACCGCCGTGGCCTATGGAACTGAAGCTTTCTTT

j_gene: TRBJ1-1
v_gene: TRBV7-9
abundance: NA
d_gene: NA
CDR3aa: CASSKGETEAFF
CDR3nt: TGTGCCAGCAGCAAAGGGGAGACTGAAGCTTTCTTT

j_gene: TRBJ1-4
v_gene: TRBV18
abundance: NA
d_gene: NA
CDR3aa: CASSPVPGGEKLFF
CDR3nt: TGTGCCAGCTCACCAGTACCCGGGGGTGAAAAACTGTTTTTT

j_gene: TRBJ2-2
v_gene: TRBV7-2
abundance: NA
d_gene: NA
CDR3aa: CASSGSRGNTGELFF
CDR3nt: TGTGCCAGCAGCGGGAGCAGGGGGAACACCGGGGAGCTGTTTTTT

j_gene: TRBJ2-7
v_gene: TRBV6-5
abundance: NA
d_gene: TRBD1
CDR3aa: CASKTGVREQYF
CDR3nt: TGTGCCAGCAAGACAGGGGTGCGTGAGCAGTACTTC

j_gene: TRBJ2-2
v_gene: TRBV27
abundance: NA
d_gene: NA
CDR3aa: CASSFSTGNTGELFF
CDR3nt: TGTGCCAGCAGTTTTTCGACGGGGAACACCGGGGAGCTGTTTTTT

j_gene: TRBJ1-5
v_gene: TRBV12-5
abundance: NA
d_gene: TRBD1
CDR3aa: CASATGQAGTQPQHF
CDR3nt: TGTGCTAGTGCCACCGGACAGGCCGGTACTCAGCCCCAGCATTTT

j_gene: TRBJ2-5
v_gene: TRBV5-1
abundance: NA
d_gene: NA
CDR3aa: CASSAAETQYF
CDR3nt: TGCGCCAGCAGCGCAGCAGAGACCCAGTACTTC

j_gene: TRBJ2-1
v_gene: TRBV4-1
abundance: once
d_gene: TRBD1
CDR3aa: CASSQLTGVDNEQFF
CDR3nt: TGCGCCAGCAGCCAGCTCACAGGGGTTGACAATGAGCAGTTCTTC

j_gene: TRBJ2-5
v_gene: TRBV29-1
abundance: NA
d_gene: NA
CDR3aa: CSVGGSQETQYF
CDR3nt: TGCAGCGTTGGTGGGTCCCAAGAGACCCAGTACTTC

j_gene: TRBJ1-2
v_gene: TRBV2
abundance: NA
d_gene: TRBD1
CDR3aa: CASSKGTAANYGYTF
CDR3nt: TGTGCCAGCAGTAAAGGGACAGCAGCTAACTATGGCTACACCTTC

j_gene: TRBJ2-3
v_gene: TRBV15
abundance: NA
d_gene: NA
CDR3aa: CATSRVGGEGLATDTQYF
CDR3nt: TGTGCCACCAGCAGAGTAGGGGGAGAGGGCCTGGCCACAGATACGCAGTATTTT

j_gene: TRBJ1-2
v_gene: TRBV7-8
abundance: NA
d_gene: TRBD1
CDR3aa: CASSYFGQGEGYTF
CDR3nt: TGTGCCAGCAGCTACTTTGGACAGGGGGAGGGCTACACCTTC

j_gene: TRBJ1-2
v_gene: TRBV4-3
abundance: NA
d_gene: NA
CDR3aa: CASSQRSPGSNYGYTF
CDR3nt: TGCGCCAGCAGCCAAAGGTCCCCAGGGTCTAACTATGGCTACACCTTC

j_gene: TRBJ1-4
v_gene: TRBV6-1
abundance: NA
d_gene: NA
CDR3aa: CASASGPHEKLFF
CDR3nt: TGTGCCAGCGCTTCAGGGCCCCATGAAAAACTGTTTTTT

j_gene: TRBJ1-1
v_gene: TRBV12-5
abundance: NA
d_gene: NA
CDR3aa: CASGLSWTGNTEAFF
CDR3nt: TGTGCTAGTGGTTTATCCTGGACCGGGAACACTGAAGCTTTCTTT

j_gene: TRBJ2-7
v_gene: TRBV6-6
abundance: few
d_gene: NA
CDR3aa: CASSYAVYEQYF
CDR3nt: TGTGCCAGCAGTTACGCAGTCTACGAGCAGTACTTC

j_gene: TRBJ2-7
v_gene: TRBV18
abundance: once
d_gene: NA
CDR3aa: CASSPRAGSSYEQYF
CDR3nt: TGTGCCAGCTCACCAAGGGCGGGAAGCTCCTACGAGCAGTACTTC

j_gene: TRBJ2-3
v_gene: TRBV19
abundance: NA
d_gene: NA
CDR3aa: CASSIPGRQFTDTQYF
CDR3nt: TGTGCCAGTAGTATCCCGGGCAGACAATTCACAGATACGCAGTATTTT

j_gene: TRBJ1-1
v_gene: TRBV7-9
abundance: large
d_gene: NA
CDR3aa: CASSVGQPEAFF
CDR3nt: TGTGCCAGCAGCGTAGGACAGCCTGAAGCTTTCTTT

j_gene: TRBJ1-5
v_gene: TRBV5-4
abundance: NA
d_gene: NA
CDR3aa: CASSLGGSNQPQHF
CDR3nt: TGTGCCAGCAGCTTGGGCGGTAGCAATCAGCCCCAGCATTTT